This TCR beta chain comes out of a study of shared clonotypes between healthy human individuals. Assay used: immunoSEQ multiplex PCR; TCRdb lists only in-frame clones, some missing. The profile shows 750,000 to 1,000,000 clones, 85% to 95% of them singletons. CDR3 size: 15 residues. The V gene's germline CDR1 is LNHNV and CDR2 YYDKDF (reference sequence). The germline V and J ends were trimmed by 3 bases and 3 bases, with 11 bases remaining between them. Naive-designated CD8 cells lacked CD45RO, were positively enriched for CCR7, and omitted terminally differentiated effector memory CD45RA+ cells. This rearrangement joins TRBV15 to TRBJ2-2, with D uncertain. Sequencing was done on a sample of naive CD8+ T cells sorted from blood. This receptor was identified in a man aged 30 to 45 in good health. The CDR3 DNA is TGTGCCACCAGCAGCGACAAGGATTACACCGGGGAGCTGTTTTTT. Encoded protein: CATSSDKDYTGELFF.